These 11 T cell receptor beta chains originate from one sample sequenced in a study of a mutant IDH1 vaccine in newly diagnosed glioma. Time point described: week 5, during vaccination. Vaccinated patients received 300 ug of mutant IDH1 20-mer peptide per dose, with topical imiquimod. Antigens for these TCRs are unknown. Profiling relied on immunoSEQ multiplex PCR, and the TCRdb table lists in-frame clones only, not all of them. The sample lists nearly 55,000 clones; about 81% were seen once. Sequences were derived from PBMCs, sampled from a glioma patient whose treatment included an IDH1 peptide vaccine. The receptors were sampled from a man aged 30-40 years with glioma.

V usage is TRBV5-1 and J usage is TRBJ1-4, with D hard to call. The CDR3 is 14 amino acids. In germline, CDR1 is SGHRS, CDR2 YFSETQ. The V end was cut by 3 bases, the J end by 0 bases, with 6 bases between. CDR3 loop: CASSSLSTNEKLFF. CDR3 nucleotides: TGCGCCAGCAGCTCCCTCTCAACTAATGAAAAACTGTTTTTT.

This clone showed up just a few times. V gene TRBV2 combines with J gene TRBJ1-6; 7 bases are shared with TRBD1. The J segment lost 6 bases and the V segment lost 9 bases, leaving 8 bases of the junction unmatched. Germline CDR1 and CDR2: SNHLY and FYNNEI. There are 14 residues in the CDR3. Written as DNA, the CDR3 is TGTGCCAGTGGAAAGGGGGACAGTAATTCACCCCTCCACTTT. Its translation: CASGKGDSNSPLHF.

The chain is built from TRBV4-1 and TRBJ1-5; D ambiguous. The CDR3 runs to 17 residues. The germline V gene encodes CDR1 MGHRA and CDR2 YSYEKL. Trimming shortened V by 1 base and J by 0 bases, and 13 bases separated the two germline ends. CDR3 sequence: CASSQATGTYSNQPQHF. In DNA form, the CDR3 reads TGCGCCAGCAGCCAAGCGACCGGTACGTATAGCAATCAGCCCCAGCATTTT.

V is TRBV9 and J is TRBJ2-3; the D gene is possibly TRBD2 (6 bases). CDR1 is SGDLS, CDR2 YYNGEE, per germline. Trimming took off 1 base at V and 3 bases at J, with 9 bases between the two ends. The CDR3 spans 14 residues. In nucleotides, the CDR3 is TGTGCCAGCAGCGTATTAGCGGCAACAGATACGCAGTATTTT. Translation: CASSVLAATDTQYF.

The chain links TRBV7-8 to TRBJ1-2, with D unresolved. Germline CDR1 SGHVS, CDR2 FQNEAQ. The V end was cut by 4 bases, the J end by 8 bases, with 17 bases between. This CDR3 is 14 amino acids long. The CDR3 sequence: CASSSSHGEQGYTF. The CDR3 nucleotides read TGTGCCAGCAGCTCGAGTCACGGGGAGCAGGGCTACACCTTC.

The chain recombines TRBV2 with TRBJ2-1; D unresolved. Germline-derived CDR1 and CDR2 are SNHLY and FYNNEI. The V gene lost 0 bases and the J gene lost 8 bases, with 14 bases spanning the gap. The CDR3 contains 15 residues. CDR3 DNA sequence: TGTGCCAGCAGTGAAGCGCTTCACGGCTTCTATGAGCAGTTCTTC. Translating gives CASSEALHGFYEQFF.

V gene TRBV5-6 combines with J gene TRBJ1-2; unclear D gene. The CDR3 spans 14 residues. Between the trimmed V and J ends, which lost 2 bases and 4 bases, there was a span of 12 bases. CDR1 and CDR2 (germline): SGHDT, YYEEEE. CDR3 coding DNA: TGTGCCAGCAGCTTCTTAAGGGAACCCTATGGCTACACCTTC. It translates to CASSFLREPYGYTF.

The V call is TRBV15, the J call TRBJ2-1; possibly TRBD2 for D (6 bases). The germline gives CDR1 LNHNV, CDR2 YYDKDF (reference sequence). CDR3 length: 17 amino acids. Trimming removed 0 bases at V and 4 bases at J, with 16 bases between. CDR3 in amino acids: CATSRDPPGGPYNEQFF. CDR3 nucleotide sequence: TGTGCCACCAGCAGAGATCCGCCCGGGGGACCGTACAATGAGCAGTTCTTC.

The chain employs TRBV6-6 and TRBJ2-6; D ambiguous. Trimming took off 6 bases at V and 0 bases at J, with 9 bases between the two ends. Germline V gene sequence: CDR1 MNHNY, CDR2 SVGAGI (reference sequence). This CDR3 region has 15 residues. The CDR3 spells CASRSGDSGANVLTF. The DNA of the CDR3 is TGTGCCAGCAGATCAGGAGACTCTGGGGCCAACGTCCTGACTTTC.

The V call is TRBV7-8, the J call TRBJ2-1; D remains unclear. This CDR3 contains 14 residues. V shed 5 bases and J shed 6 bases, with 14 bases lying between them. CDR1 SGHVS and CDR2 FQNEAQ come from the germline V gene. This CDR3 is CASSPDGVVNEQFF. The CDR3 DNA sequence: TGTGCCAGCAGCCCAGATGGGGTTGTCAATGAGCAGTTCTTC.

This rearrangement joins TRBV6-1 to TRBJ2-7; D is ambiguous. This CDR3 is 14 amino acids long. Per germline, CDR1 MNHNS and CDR2 SASEGT. V dropped 6 bases and J dropped 4 bases, with 16 bases sitting between them. The CDR3 is CASSDRALTYEQYF. CDR3 coding DNA: TGTGCCAGCAGCGACCGGGCCCTAACATACGAGCAGTACTTC.